Listed here are 16 T cell receptor beta chains from one sample, sequenced in a study of identical twins. TCRdb itself ran the 5' RACE reads through MiXCR, one entry per CDR3 protein. The table lists 300,000 to 400,000 distinct CDR3 sequences, 8.5% to 10% of them singletons. What was sequenced was naive T cells sorted from blood. Source of these receptors: a woman between 45 and 65 years old in good health.

The chain uses TRBV11-2 and TRBJ2-1, with 8 bases lining up with TRBD2. This CDR3 spans 15 amino acids. Germline V CDR1 and CDR2: SGHAT, FQNNGV. V dropped 2 bases and J dropped 12; count of bases not matched to a gene: 12. In nucleotides, the CDR3 is TGTGCCAGCAGCTTAAGCCGGGAGGGCGGGTCTGGGCAGTTCTTC. Protein product: CASSLSREGGSGQFF.

This clonotype was counted at least ten times. The chain couples TRBV20-1 to TRBJ1-3; maybe TRBD1 (6 bases). Trimming pared 4 bases from V and 4 bases from J, leaving 14 bases between. Germline V lookup: CDR1 DFQATT, CDR2 SNEGSKA (reference sequence). This CDR3 spans 14 amino acids. The CDR3 sequence: CSAIHGTGGNTIYF. The CDR3, as DNA: TGCAGTGCTATCCACGGAACAGGGGGAAACACCATATATTTT.

There are a few counts of this clonotype. CDR3 loop: CASSLRTSGHTGELFF. The CDR3, as DNA: TGTGCCAGCAGCCTCCGGACTAGCGGGCACACCGGGGAGCTGTTTTTT. The chain joins TRBV21-1 to TRBJ2-2; the table's D call of TRBD2 was not tested on the DNA. TRBV21-1 is tagged as a pseudogene. The CDR3 is made up of 16 amino acids.

The DNA for the CDR3 is TGTGGTTTTTGGGGAAACTACAATGAGCAGTTCTTC. Protein sequence: CGFWGNYNEQFF. The chain employs TRBV30 and TRBJ2-1, with D unresolved. Germline V lookup: CDR1 GTSNPN, CDR2 SVGIG (reference sequence). The CDR3 has 12 residues.

V usage is TRBV28 and J usage is TRBJ2-2; D perhaps matches TRBD2 (6 bases). Germline V gene sequence: CDR1 MDHEN, CDR2 SYDVKM. V was clipped by 1 base and J by 7 bases, with 7 bases between them. The CDR3 has 13 residues. In DNA, the CDR3 is TGTGCCAGCAGTTTATACGGGGGCGGGGAGCTGTTTTTT. Protein: CASSLYGGGELFF.

The chain carries TRBV7-9 and TRBJ2-5, with TRBD2 matching 13 bases. CDR1 and CDR2 from the germline V gene are SEHNR and FQNEAQ (reference sequence). This CDR3 spans 15 amino acids. Unmatched junction bases numbered 11, after V lost 11 bases and J lost 5 bases. In nucleotides, the CDR3 is TGTGCCGGTGGGCCGACTAGCGGGAGGCGGGAGACCCAGTACTTC. Amino acids: CAGGPTSGRRETQYF.

The table lists this clonotype with many counts. The rearrangement joins TRBV3-1 to TRBJ2-5; 12 bases fit TRBD2. The CDR3 is 16 residues long. With V trimmed by 1 base and J by 4 bases, 4 bases remained unmatched. Looked up from germline, CDR1 is LGHDT and CDR2 is YNNKEL (reference sequence). In nucleotides, the CDR3 is TGTGCCAGCAGCCAAGTCCCTAGCGGGAGGGGAGAGACCCAGTACTTC. This encodes CASSQVPSGRGETQYF.

This clonotype has just a few counts. The rearrangement links TRBV13 to TRBJ2-1; 8 bases match TRBD2. Trimming removed 5 bases from V and 8 bases from J; junction bases left unmatched: 8. Germline-derived CDR1 and CDR2 are PRHDT and FYEKMQ (reference sequence). This CDR3 has 14 amino acids. The CDR3 loop is CASSGGRRLDEQFF. DNA for the CDR3: TGTGCCAGCAGCGGCGGGAGGCGGTTAGATGAGCAGTTCTTC.

This chain connects TRBV5-6 to TRBJ1-2, with 7 positions matching TRBD1. Germline V gene sequence: CDR1 SGHDT, CDR2 YYEEEE. V dropped 0 bases and J dropped 0; count of bases not matched to a gene: 14. This CDR3 region has 19 residues. The CDR3 spells CASSLDRPGQQGPNYGYTF. The DNA of the CDR3 is TGTGCCAGCAGCTTGGACCGCCCGGGACAGCAAGGGCCTAACTATGGCTACACCTTC.

This chain connects TRBV9 to TRBJ2-3; TRBD2 aligns across 9 bases. The CDR3 has 17 residues. J gave up 1 base and V 3 bases, and 9 bases lay outside the gene matches. Germline-derived CDR1 and CDR2 are SGDLS and YYNGEE. The CDR3 spells CASSATTSGGGTDTQYF. In DNA, the CDR3 is TGTGCCAGCAGCGCGACGACTAGCGGAGGGGGCACAGATACGCAGTATTTT.

This clonotype has a count of ten or more. J is TRBJ2-1 and V is TRBV10-3, with 8 bases lining up with TRBD2. Germline trimming cut 8 bases from V and 7 bases from J; bases unmatched to any gene: 4. This CDR3 has 12 amino acids. Germline CDR1 and CDR2: ENHRY and SYGVKD. CDR3 residues: CAIGAGVNEQFF. The CDR3 nucleotides read TGTGCCATCGGAGCGGGAGTGAATGAGCAGTTCTTC.

The genes are TRBV14 and TRBJ2-2; D uncertain. Trimming took 3 bases from V and 5 from J, leaving 10 bases between them. The CDR3 has 14 amino acids. Germline lookup yields CDR1 SGHDN and CDR2 FVKESK. The CDR3 region is CASSHLGKTGELFF. The DNA for the CDR3 is TGTGCCAGCAGCCATTTAGGAAAAACCGGGGAGCTGTTTTTT.

This clonotype was seen repeatedly, ten times or more. CDR3 in DNA: TGCAGCGCACGCAACACAGATACGCAGTATTTT. Its protein product is CSARNTDTQYF. The J gene is TRBJ2-3, the V gene TRBV20-1; D is unresolved. The CDR3 covers 11 residues. Germline V gene sequence: CDR1 DFQATT, CDR2 SNEGSKA (reference sequence).

The sample holds a few counts of this clonotype. The chain combines TRBV7-9 with TRBJ2-7; TRBD2 aligns across 7 bases. From germline, CDR1 is SEHNR and CDR2 FQNEAQ (reference sequence). This CDR3 has 16 residues. With 5 bases clipped from V and 0 bases from J, the junction kept 10 bases outside the gene matches. This chain's CDR3 is CASSIQDGGNSYEQYF. CDR3 sequence (DNA): TGTGCCAGCAGCATACAAGACGGGGGGAACTCCTACGAGCAGTACTTC.

This clonotype was counted ten times or more. The chain has TRBV29-1 and TRBJ1-5; D is perhaps TRBD1 (6 bases). The germline V gene encodes CDR1 SQVTM and CDR2 ANQGSEA. This CDR3 has 12 residues. The V end was cut by 7 bases, the J end by 7 bases, with 14 bases between. CDR3 protein: CSAADSNQPQHF. As DNA, the CDR3 is TGCAGCGCCGCGGACAGTAACCAGCCCCAGCATTTT.

CDR3 loop: CASSTGLTNEQFF. The CDR3 coding sequence is TGTGCCAGTAGTACTGGACTGACCAATGAGCAGTTCTTC. This rearrangement joins TRBV19 to TRBJ2-1; D might be TRBD2 (5 bases). This CDR3 is built from 13 residues. Germline V gene lookup returns CDR1 LNHDA and CDR2 SQIVND (reference sequence). V lost 4 bases to trimming and J lost 6 bases, with 10 bases between them. The entire variable domain, with the rest obtained from reference TRBV19 and TRBJ2-1, is as follows: DGGITQSPKYLFRKEGQNVTLSCEQNLNHDAMYWYRQDPGQGLRLIYYSQIVNDFQKGDIAEGYSVSREKKESFPLTVTSAQKNPTAFYLCASSTGLTNEQFFGPGTRLTVL.